This entry lists 20 T cell receptor beta chains sequenced from one sample in a study of patients and donors after allogeneic stem cell transplantation. One entry per CDR3 protein results from TCRdb running MiXCR on the RT-PCR reads. The sample lists about 90,000 distinct CDR3 sequences, roughly 43% occurring once. The sample consisted of blood, either unsorted or a sorted T cell fraction (not recorded which). These receptors originate from a human donor who was either an allogeneic HSCT recipient or a stem cell or donor lymphocyte infusion donor (not recorded which). It is not recorded whose cells these are; they may come from a transplant donor.

Written as DNA, the CDR3 is TGCGCCAGCAGCCAAGTTGCTAGCGGGAAATCTCAGTACTTC. Protein sequence: CASSQVASGKSQYF. The chain combines TRBV4-1 with TRBJ2-5; 9 bases fit TRBD2. After removal of 1 base from V and 11 bases from J, the junction contained 8 bases not matched to a gene. This CDR3 region has 14 residues. Germline values: CDR1 MGHRA, CDR2 YSYEKL.

With regard to this clonotype: At one end, the junction sequence differs from germline, possibly due to a read error. The chain has TRBV12-3 or TRBV12-4 and TRBJ1-1, with TRBD1 matching over 7 bases. This CDR3 is built from 14 residues. The CDR3 nucleotides read TGTGCCAGCAGTCGTCGCAGGGGGGCCACTGAAGCTCTCTTT. Its protein product is CASSRRRGATEALF.

J is TRBJ2-5 and V is TRBV29-1, with 12 bases lining up with TRBD2. This CDR3 comprises 15 residues. With V trimmed by 1 base and J by 4 bases, 4 bases remained unmatched. Germline V gene sequence: CDR1 SQVTM, CDR2 ANQGSEA. This chain's CDR3 is CSVEGGTSGPETQYF. CDR3 DNA sequence: TGCAGCGTTGAAGGGGGGACTAGCGGGCCAGAGACCCAGTACTTC. The entire variable domain, with the rest obtained from reference TRBV29-1 and TRBJ2-5, is as follows: SAVISQKPSRDICQRGTSLTIQCQVDSQVTMMFWYRQQPGQSLTLIATANQGSEATYESGFVIDKFPISRPNLTFSTLTVSNMSPEDSSIYLCSVEGGTSGPETQYFGPGTRLLVL.

The chain combines TRBV28 with TRBJ1-2, with 9 bases that match TRBD1. Germline V gene sequence: CDR1 MDHEN, CDR2 SYDVKM. V gave up 4 bases and J gave up 9 bases; unmatched junction bases: 3. The CDR3 spans 12 residues. The CDR3 protein is CASSWGTGRYTF. For the CDR3, the DNA is TGTGCCAGCAGTTGGGGGACAGGGCGCTACACCTTC.

In this sample, this clonotype turned up once. The chain couples TRBV7-9 to TRBJ2-1, with 8 bases aligning to TRBD2. This CDR3 region has 14 residues. Per germline, CDR1 SEHNR and CDR2 FQNEAQ (reference sequence). Germline trimming cut 5 bases from V and 7 bases from J; bases unmatched to any gene: 7. The DNA of the CDR3 is TGTGCCAGCAGCCTACCGGGAGGGGGGAATGAGCAGTTCTTC. Translating it yields CASSLPGGGNEQFF.

The genes are TRBV12-3 or TRBV12-4 and TRBJ1-2; D perhaps matches TRBD1 (6 bases). The CDR3 contains 14 residues. Trimming stripped 7 bases from V and 1 base from J, with 13 bases between. CDR3 sequence reads: CASIYTGFNYGYTF. The CDR3 nucleotides read TGTGCCAGCATCTATACAGGGTTTAACTATGGCTACACCTTC.

This chain joins TRBV6-1 and TRBJ1-4, with D perhaps TRBD1 (6 bases). Germline CDR1 and CDR2: MNHNS and SASEGT. The CDR3 length is 15 residues. The V and J ends lost 10 bases and 0 bases respectively, with 15 bases between them. The CDR3 coding sequence is TGTGCCACGCGAGACAGGCCTGCAACTAATGAAAAACTGTTTTTT. Its translation is CATRDRPATNEKLFF.

By sample fraction, this clonotype is medium-sized. The rearrangement uses TRBV19 and TRBJ1-5; possibly TRBD1 for D (5 bases). There are 13 residues in the CDR3. Trimming took 5 bases from V and 4 from J, leaving 9 bases between them. The germline V gene has CDR1 LNHDA and CDR2 SQIVND (reference sequence). CDR3 bases: TGTGCCAGTAGTTGGGACCGGAATCAGCCCCAGCATTTT. Its protein product is CASSWDRNQPQHF.

The chain has TRBV6-6 and TRBJ1-2; possibly TRBD1 for D (5 bases). The ends were cut back, 2 bases at V and 4 bases at J, with 11 bases in the middle. Germline V gene data show CDR1 as MNHNY and CDR2 as SVGAGI (reference sequence). The CDR3 extends over 14 amino acids. CDR3 bases: TGTGCCAGCAGTTACAGGGGCGTCCCCTATGGCTACACCTTC. This encodes CASSYRGVPYGYTF.

This clonotype was found a few times. V usage is TRBV7-2 and J usage is TRBJ1-2, with D perhaps TRBD1 (6 bases). The CDR3 sequence is 16 residues long. The germline CDR1 and CDR2 sequences are SGHTA and FQGNSA. Trimming took 5 bases from V and 5 from J, leaving 21 bases between them. CDR3 loop: CASSPSPGAPIYGYTF. CDR3 DNA: TGTGCCAGCAGCCCCTCCCCGGGGGCGCCGATATATGGCTACACCTTC.

The V gene is TRBV15, the J gene TRBJ2-1; the D gene is possibly TRBD2 (6 bases). The CDR3 spans 12 residues. Trimming left V 5 bases short and J 5 bases short, with 7 bases between. The germline CDR1 and CDR2 sequences are LNHNV and YYDKDF (reference sequence). The CDR3 reads CATSRLDNEQFF. The CDR3 coding sequence is TGTGCCACCAGCCGACTAGACAATGAGCAGTTCTTC. The whole variable domain, filled in from reference TRBV15 and TRBJ2-1, reads DAMVIQNPRYQVTQFGKPVTLSCSQTLNHNVMYWYQQKSSQAPKLLFHYYDKDFNNEADTPDNFQSRRPNTSFCFLDIRSPGLGDTAMYLCATSRLDNEQFFGPGTRLTVL.

This clonotype was seen only once. The chain combines TRBV4-2 with TRBJ1-1; no firm D call. The CDR3 covers 13 residues. V lost 0 bases and J 6 bases, leaving 8 bases between the germline ends. Per the germline V gene, CDR1 is LGHNA and CDR2 is YNFKEQ. CDR3 sequence (DNA): TGTGCCAGCAGCCAAGAACCAGGCGCTGAAGCTTTCTTT. This sequence encodes CASSQEPGAEAFF.

The sample holds one count of this clonotype. The V call is TRBV5-1, the J call TRBJ2-6; D possibly corresponds to TRBD2 (5 bases). Germline lookup yields CDR1 SGHRS and CDR2 YFSETQ. CDR3 length equals 16 residues. Trimming took 3 bases from V and 0 from J, leaving 10 bases between them. The CDR3 spells CASSSRGPSGANVLTF. The CDR3, as DNA: TGCGCCAGCAGCTCCCGAGGGCCCTCTGGGGCCAACGTCCTGACTTTC.

The gene calls are TRBV29-1 and TRBJ1-4, with D hard to call. Germline assignment: CDR1 SQVTM and CDR2 ANQGSEA. V was pared by 6 bases and J by 0 bases, with 14 bases between. CDR3 length: 15 amino acids. The CDR3 DNA is TGCAGCGTGAGGACGATGTCTTCAACTAATGAAAAACTGTTTTTT. Encoded protein: CSVRTMSSTNEKLFF.

This clonotype was detected only a few times. The J gene is TRBJ1-1, the V gene TRBV11-2; 8 bases match TRBD1. There are 13 residues in the CDR3. Germline values: CDR1 SGHAT, CDR2 FQNNGV. Unmatched junction bases numbered 11, after V lost 6 bases and J lost 11 bases. In DNA, the CDR3 is TGTGCCAGCAGTTCTCAGGGGGCTCAGCGGGCTTTCTTT. It is translated as CASSSQGAQRAFF.

This rearrangement joins TRBV25-1 to TRBJ1-2, with D perhaps matching TRBD1 (5 bases). Between the trimmed V and J ends, which lost 1 base and 3 bases, there was a span of 15 bases. Germline V lookup: CDR1 MGHDK, CDR2 SYGVNS. CDR3 length: 16 residues. The CDR3 DNA follows: TGTGCCAGCAGTGAATCAGGGACCTTTCTCCACTATGGCTACACCTTC. Amino acid sequence: CASSESGTFLHYGYTF.

V is TRBV29-1 and J is TRBJ1-1; a weak D match, TRBD1 (6 bases). Trimming took off 6 bases at V and 2 bases at J, with 10 bases between the two ends. Germline V gene sequence: CDR1 SQVTM, CDR2 ANQGSEA. This CDR3 spans 12 amino acids. In DNA, the CDR3 is TGCAGCGTAGACAGGAGAAACACTGAAGCTTTCTTT. The encoded protein is CSVDRRNTEAFF.

The chain uses TRBV12-3 or TRBV12-4 and TRBJ2-1, with TRBD2 as a possible D gene (6 bases). The CDR3 contains 16 residues. Trimming cost V 6 bases and J 9 bases, with 24 bases left between them. The CDR3 nucleotides read TGTGCCAGCAGCACCTGGGAAAGGAGGGCCCAAGGTGAGCAGTTCTTC. It codes for CASSTWERRAQGEQFF.

The chain recombines TRBV11-2 with TRBJ1-2; 9 bases are shared with TRBD1. CDR3 size: 16 residues. The ends lost 5 bases at V and 4 bases at J; junction bases unmatched: 11. Germline values: CDR1 SGHAT, CDR2 FQNNGV. The CDR3 is CASSPPRDRVFYGYTF. The CDR3 nucleotides read TGTGCCAGCAGCCCACCCCGGGACAGGGTTTTCTATGGCTACACCTTC.

V usage is TRBV2 and J usage is TRBJ2-1; D is perhaps TRBD1 (6 bases). Germline V gives CDR1 SNHLY, CDR2 FYNNEI. V lost 0 bases, J lost 4 bases, and 10 bases lay in between. CDR3 length: 15 residues. CDR3 amino acids: CASSEARGRYNEQFF. The CDR3 nucleotides read TGTGCCAGCAGTGAAGCGAGGGGGAGATACAATGAGCAGTTCTTC.